This T cell receptor (beta chain) was captured in a study of cytomegalovirus exposure and HLA in healthy donors. The CDR3 has 16 residues. Trimming removed 0 bases from V and 1 base from J; junction bases left unmatched: 4. Per germline, CDR1 GTSNPN and CDR2 SVGIG (reference sequence). A remark on this clone: Its antigen remains unknown.

Overall study findings and caveats: As a later analysis showed, several of the most significant clusters appeared to be linked to common viral pathogens.

The PCR had 60 Vbeta and 13 Jbeta primers. This table comes from immunoSEQ multiplex PCR, and its TCRdb copy is limited to in-frame clones, with some not included. The table lists about 200,000 clones, approximately 85% of them singletons. V usage is TRBV30 and J usage is TRBJ2-2, with 8 bases that match TRBD2. The sequence was obtained from a woman between 45 and 65 years old in good health and CMV-seropositive. Sequenced material: PBMCs. For the CDR3, the DNA is TGTGCCTGGAGTGTACGGCTAGCGGGGAACACCGGGGAGCTGTTTTTT. The encoded protein is CAWSVRLAGNTGELFF.